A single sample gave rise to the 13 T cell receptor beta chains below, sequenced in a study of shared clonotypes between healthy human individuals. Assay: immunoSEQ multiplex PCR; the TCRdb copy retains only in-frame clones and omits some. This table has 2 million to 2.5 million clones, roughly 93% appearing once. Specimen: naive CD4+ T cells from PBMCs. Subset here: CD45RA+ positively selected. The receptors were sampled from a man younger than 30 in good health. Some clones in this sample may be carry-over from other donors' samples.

CDR3 coding DNA: TGTGCCAGCAGCTTAGGACAGGGGACAGATGAGCAGTTCTTC. Encoded protein: CASSLGQGTDEQFF. V usage is TRBV7-3 and J usage is TRBJ2-1; TRBD1 matches at 9 bases. Per the germline V gene, CDR1 is SGHTA and CDR2 is FQGTGA. Trimming cost V 2 bases and J 8 bases; bases outside gene matches: 4. The CDR3 extends over 14 amino acids.

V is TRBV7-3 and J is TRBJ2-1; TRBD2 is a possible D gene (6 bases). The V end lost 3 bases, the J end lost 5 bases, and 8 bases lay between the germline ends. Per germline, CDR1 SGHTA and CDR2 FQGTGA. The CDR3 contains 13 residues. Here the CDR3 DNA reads TGTGCCAGCAGCTTTAGCGGTCACAATGAGCAGTTCTTC. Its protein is CASSFSGHNEQFF.

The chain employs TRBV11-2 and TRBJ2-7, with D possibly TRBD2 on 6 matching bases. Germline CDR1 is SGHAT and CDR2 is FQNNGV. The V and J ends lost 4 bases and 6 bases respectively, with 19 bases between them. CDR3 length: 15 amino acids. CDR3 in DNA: TGTGCCAGCAGCTCCGCCGGGGGTATTAGGTTCGAGCAGTACTTC. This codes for CASSSAGGIRFEQYF.

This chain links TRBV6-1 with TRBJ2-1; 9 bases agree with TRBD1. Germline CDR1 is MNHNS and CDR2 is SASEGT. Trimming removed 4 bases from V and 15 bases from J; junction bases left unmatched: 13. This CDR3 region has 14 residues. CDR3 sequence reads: CASSVPNPGQGPFF. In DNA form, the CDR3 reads TGTGCCAGCAGTGTACCCAACCCGGGACAGGGTCCGTTCTTC.

CDR3 coding DNA: TGTGCCAGCAGCTCCGGGGACAGGGGGTTTGGCAATCAGCCCCAGCATTTT. Residues: CASSSGDRGFGNQPQHF. The V and J genes are TRBV5-8 and TRBJ1-5, with TRBD1 identical over 11 bases. Germline values: CDR1 SGHTS, CDR2 YDEGEE. Trimming took 3 bases from V and 2 from J; bases not matched to a gene: 7. The CDR3 is 17 amino acids.

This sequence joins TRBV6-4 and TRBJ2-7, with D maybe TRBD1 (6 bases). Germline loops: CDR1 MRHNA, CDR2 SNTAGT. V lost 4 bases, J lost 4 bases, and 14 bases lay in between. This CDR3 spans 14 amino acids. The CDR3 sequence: CASSARTEAYEQYF. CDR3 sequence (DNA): TGTGCCAGCAGTGCTAGGACAGAAGCTTACGAGCAGTACTTC.

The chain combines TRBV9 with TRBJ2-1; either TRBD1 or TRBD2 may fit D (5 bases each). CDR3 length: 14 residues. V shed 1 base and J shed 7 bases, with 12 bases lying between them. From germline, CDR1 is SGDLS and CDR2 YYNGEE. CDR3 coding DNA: TGTGCCAGCAGCGTAACAGGAGGTCATAATGAGCAGTTCTTC. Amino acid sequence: CASSVTGGHNEQFF.

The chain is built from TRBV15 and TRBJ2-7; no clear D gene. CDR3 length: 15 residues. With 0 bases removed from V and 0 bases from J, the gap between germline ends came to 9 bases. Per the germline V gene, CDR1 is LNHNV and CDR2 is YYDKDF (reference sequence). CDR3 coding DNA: TGTGCCACCAGCAGAGATCCCGGTACCTCCTACGAGCAGTACTTC. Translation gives CATSRDPGTSYEQYF. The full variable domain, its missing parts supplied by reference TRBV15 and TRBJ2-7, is DAMVIQNPRYQVTQFGKPVTLSCSQTLNHNVMYWYQQKSSQAPKLLFHYYDKDFNNEADTPDNFQSRRPNTSFCFLDIRSPGLGDTAMYLCATSRDPGTSYEQYFGPGTRLTVT.

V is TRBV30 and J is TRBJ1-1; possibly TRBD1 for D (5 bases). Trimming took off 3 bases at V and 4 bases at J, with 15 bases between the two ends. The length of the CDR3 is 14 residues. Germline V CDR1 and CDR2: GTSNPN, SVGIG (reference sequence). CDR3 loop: CAWSAGRFGTEAFF. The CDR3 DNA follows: TGTGCCTGGAGCGCAGGGCGGTTTGGCACTGAAGCTTTCTTT.

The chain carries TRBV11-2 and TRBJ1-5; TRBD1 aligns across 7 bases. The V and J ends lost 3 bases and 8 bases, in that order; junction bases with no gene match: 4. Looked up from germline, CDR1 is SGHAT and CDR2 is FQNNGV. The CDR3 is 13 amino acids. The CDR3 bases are TGTGCCAGCAGCTTTTCAGGGGGAAAGCCCCAGCATTTT. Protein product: CASSFSGGKPQHF.

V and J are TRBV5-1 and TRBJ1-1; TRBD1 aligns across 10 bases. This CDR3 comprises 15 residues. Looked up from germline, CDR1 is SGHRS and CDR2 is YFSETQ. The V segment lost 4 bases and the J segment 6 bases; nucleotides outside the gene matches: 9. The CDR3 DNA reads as TGCGCCAGCAGCCGTTCCCGGGACAGGGGCGCTGAAGCTTTCTTT. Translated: CASSRSRDRGAEAFF. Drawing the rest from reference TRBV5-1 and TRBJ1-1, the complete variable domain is KAGVTQTPRYLIKTRGQQVTLSCSPISGHRSVSWYQQTPGQGLQFLFEYFSETQRNKGNFPGRFSGRQFSNSRSEMNVSTLELGDSALYLCASSRSRDRGAEAFFGQGTRLTVV.

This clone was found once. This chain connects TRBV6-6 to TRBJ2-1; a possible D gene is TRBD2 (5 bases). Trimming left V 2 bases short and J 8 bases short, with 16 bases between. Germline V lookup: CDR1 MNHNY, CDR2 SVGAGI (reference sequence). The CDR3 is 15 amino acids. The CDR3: CASSYVSGAGDEQFF. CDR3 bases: TGTGCCAGCAGTTACGTAAGCGGAGCCGGGGATGAGCAGTTCTTC.

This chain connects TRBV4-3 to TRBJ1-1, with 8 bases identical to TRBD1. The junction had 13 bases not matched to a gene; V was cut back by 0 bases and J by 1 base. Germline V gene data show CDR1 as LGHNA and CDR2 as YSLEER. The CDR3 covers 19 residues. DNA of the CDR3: TGCGCCAGCAGCCAAGACGGGCCTGGCAGGGGGCTGCCGAACACTGAAGCTTTCTTT. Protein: CASSQDGPGRGLPNTEAFF.